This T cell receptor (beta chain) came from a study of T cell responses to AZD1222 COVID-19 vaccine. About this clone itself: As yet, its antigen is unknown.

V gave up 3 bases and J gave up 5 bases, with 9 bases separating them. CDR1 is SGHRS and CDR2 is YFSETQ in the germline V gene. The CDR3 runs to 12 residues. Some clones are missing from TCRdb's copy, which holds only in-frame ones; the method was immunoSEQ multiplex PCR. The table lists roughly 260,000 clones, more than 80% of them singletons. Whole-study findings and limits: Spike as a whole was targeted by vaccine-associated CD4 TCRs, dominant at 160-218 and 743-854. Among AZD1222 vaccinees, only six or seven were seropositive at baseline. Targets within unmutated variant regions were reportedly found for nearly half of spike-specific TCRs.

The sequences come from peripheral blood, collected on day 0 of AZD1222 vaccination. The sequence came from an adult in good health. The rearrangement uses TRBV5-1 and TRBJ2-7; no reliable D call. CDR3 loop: CASSSASDEQYF. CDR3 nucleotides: TGCGCCAGCAGCTCGGCCTCGGACGAGCAGTACTTC.